The TCR beta chain under discussion was sequenced for a study of beta chain features in type 1 diabetes. Study-level findings and limits: The naive, central memory and Treg TCRB repertoires of patients appeared to be more similar to one another than those of healthy donors.

The CDR3 totals 15 residues. Trimming at V came to 5 bases and at J to 6 bases, leaving 8 bases not matched to a gene. Germline CDR1 and CDR2: MNHEY and SMNVEV (reference sequence). Points on this clone: Its antigen is still unknown.

Of the isolated RNA, all was reverse transcribed, and so the sequenced material was expressed TCRB transcripts. The assay was immunoSEQ multiplex PCR, and TCRdb's table has in-frame clones only and misses some. The top ten hold 0.72% of the sample, which has about 39,000 clones, about 52% seen once. J is TRBJ2-5 and V is TRBV27; TRBD2 aligns across 11 bases. The sequencing sample was made of central memory CD4+ T cells from blood. This sequence originates from a woman in her late teens or twenties in good health. Here the CDR3 DNA reads TGTGCCAGCAGTCCCCTAGCGGGAGGACCCCAGACCCAGTACTTC. Its translation is CASSPLAGGPQTQYF.